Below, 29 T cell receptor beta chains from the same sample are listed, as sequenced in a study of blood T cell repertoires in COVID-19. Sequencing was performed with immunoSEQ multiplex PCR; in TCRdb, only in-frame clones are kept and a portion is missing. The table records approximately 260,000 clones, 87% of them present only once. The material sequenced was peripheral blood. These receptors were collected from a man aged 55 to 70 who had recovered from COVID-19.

The CDR3 coding sequence is TGTGCCAGCAGCCCCGACTTGGGAACTAATGAAAAACTGTTTTTT. Translated: CASSPDLGTNEKLFF. The V call is TRBV7-9, the J call TRBJ1-4, with D unresolved. The CDR3 length is 15 residues. Germline CDR1 reads SEHNR; CDR2 reads FQNEAQ (reference sequence). Trimming took off 5 bases at V and 1 base at J, with 11 bases between the two ends.

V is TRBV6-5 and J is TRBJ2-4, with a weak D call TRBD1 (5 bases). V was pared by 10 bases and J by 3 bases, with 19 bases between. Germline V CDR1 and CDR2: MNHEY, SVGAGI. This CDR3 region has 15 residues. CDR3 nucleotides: TGTGCCACACGGCCCCTGTCAGGGTACAAAAACATTCAGTACTTC. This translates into CATRPLSGYKNIQYF.

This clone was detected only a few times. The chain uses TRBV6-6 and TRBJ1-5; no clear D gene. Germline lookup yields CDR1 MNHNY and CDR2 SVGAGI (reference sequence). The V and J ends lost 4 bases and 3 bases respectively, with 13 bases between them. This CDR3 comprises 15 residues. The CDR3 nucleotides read TGTGCCAGCAGTTCACCTAGTGGGTACAATCAGCCCCAGCATTTT. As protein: CASSSPSGYNQPQHF.

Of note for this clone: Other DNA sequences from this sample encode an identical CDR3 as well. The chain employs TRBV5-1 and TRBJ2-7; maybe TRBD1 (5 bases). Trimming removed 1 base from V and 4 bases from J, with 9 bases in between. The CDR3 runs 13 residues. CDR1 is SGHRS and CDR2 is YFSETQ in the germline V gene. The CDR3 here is CASSLQGLYEQYF. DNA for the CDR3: TGCGCCAGCAGCTTGCAGGGTCTGTACGAGCAGTACTTC.

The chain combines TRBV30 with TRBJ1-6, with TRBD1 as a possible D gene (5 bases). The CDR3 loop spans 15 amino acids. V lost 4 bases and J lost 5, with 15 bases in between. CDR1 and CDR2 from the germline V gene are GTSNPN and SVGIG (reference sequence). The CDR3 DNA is TGTGCCTGGACCGGCAGGTTCAGGGATAATTCACCCCTCCACTTT. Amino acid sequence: CAWTGRFRDNSPLHF.

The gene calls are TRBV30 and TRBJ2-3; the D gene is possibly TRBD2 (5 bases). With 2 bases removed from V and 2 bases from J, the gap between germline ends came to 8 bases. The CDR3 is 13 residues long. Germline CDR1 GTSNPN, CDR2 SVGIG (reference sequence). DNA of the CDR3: TGTGCCTGGAGTCGGAGGAACACAGATACGCAGTATTTT. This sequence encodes CAWSRRNTDTQYF.

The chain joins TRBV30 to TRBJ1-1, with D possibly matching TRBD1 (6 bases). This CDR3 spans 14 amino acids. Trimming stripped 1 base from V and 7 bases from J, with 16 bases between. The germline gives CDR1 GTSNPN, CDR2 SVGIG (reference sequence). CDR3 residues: CAWSEARTASEAFF. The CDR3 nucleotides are TGTGCCTGGAGTGAAGCCCGGACAGCCAGTGAAGCTTTCTTT.

The CDR3 region has the DNA TGCAGTGCTAGCCCCCGGGAGACCCAGTACTTC. Translated: CSASPRETQYF. The V and J genes are TRBV20-1 and TRBJ2-5; no clear D. In germline, CDR1 is DFQATT, CDR2 SNEGSKA (reference sequence). V lost 3 bases to trimming and J lost 5 bases, with 7 bases between them. The CDR3 has 11 residues.

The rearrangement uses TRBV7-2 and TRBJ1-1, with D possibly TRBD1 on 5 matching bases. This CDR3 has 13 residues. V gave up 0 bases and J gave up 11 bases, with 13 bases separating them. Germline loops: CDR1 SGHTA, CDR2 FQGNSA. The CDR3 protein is CASSLALRQLAFF. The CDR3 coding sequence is TGTGCCAGCAGCTTAGCGCTACGACAGCTGGCTTTCTTT. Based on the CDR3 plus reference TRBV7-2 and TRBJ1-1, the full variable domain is GAGVSQSPSNKVTEKGKDVELRCDPISGHTALYWYRQSLGQGLEFLIYFQGNSAPDKSGLPSDRFSAERTGGSVSTLTIQRTQQEDSAVYLCASSLALRQLAFFGQGTRLTVV.

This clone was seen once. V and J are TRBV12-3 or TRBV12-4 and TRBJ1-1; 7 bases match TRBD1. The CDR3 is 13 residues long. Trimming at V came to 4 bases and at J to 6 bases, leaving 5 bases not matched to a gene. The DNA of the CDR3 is TGTGCCAGCAGTTCCGACAGGGAGGCTGAAGCTTTCTTT. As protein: CASSSDREAEAFF.

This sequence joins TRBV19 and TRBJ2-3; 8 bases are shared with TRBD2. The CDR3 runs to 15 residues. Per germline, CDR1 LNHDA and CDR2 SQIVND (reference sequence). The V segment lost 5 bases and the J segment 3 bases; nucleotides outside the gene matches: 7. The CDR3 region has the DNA TGTGCCAGTAGTCGGCCGCGGGGGGCGACAGATACGCAGTATTTT. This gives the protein CASSRPRGATDTQYF.

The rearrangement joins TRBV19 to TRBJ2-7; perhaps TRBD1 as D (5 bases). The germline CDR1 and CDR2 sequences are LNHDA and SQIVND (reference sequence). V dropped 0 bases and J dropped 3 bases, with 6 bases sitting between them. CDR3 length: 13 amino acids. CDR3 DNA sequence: TGTGCCAGTAGTATAGAAACAGGCTACGAGCAGTACTTC. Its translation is CASSIETGYEQYF.

The CDR3 is CASSFESFEAFF. CDR3 sequence (DNA): TGTGCCAGCAGCTTTGAGAGCTTTGAAGCTTTCTTT. The chain combines TRBV5-6 with TRBJ1-1; D gene unclear. Between the trimmed V and J ends, which lost 2 bases and 7 bases, there was a span of 9 bases. The CDR3 loop spans 12 amino acids. Germline V gene data show CDR1 as SGHDT and CDR2 as YYEEEE.

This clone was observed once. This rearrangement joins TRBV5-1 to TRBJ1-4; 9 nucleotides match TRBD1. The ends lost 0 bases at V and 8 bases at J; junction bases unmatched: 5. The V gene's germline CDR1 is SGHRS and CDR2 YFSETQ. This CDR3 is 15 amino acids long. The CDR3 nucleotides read TGCGCCAGCAGCTTGGAAGGGACAGGGCGAGAAAAACTGTTTTTT. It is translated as CASSLEGTGREKLFF.

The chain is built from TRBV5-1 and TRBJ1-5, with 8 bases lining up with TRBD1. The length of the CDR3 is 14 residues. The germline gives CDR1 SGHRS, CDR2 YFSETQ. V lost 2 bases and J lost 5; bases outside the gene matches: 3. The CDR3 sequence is CASSLGQGYQPQHF. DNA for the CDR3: TGCGCCAGCAGCTTAGGACAGGGCTATCAGCCCCAGCATTTT.

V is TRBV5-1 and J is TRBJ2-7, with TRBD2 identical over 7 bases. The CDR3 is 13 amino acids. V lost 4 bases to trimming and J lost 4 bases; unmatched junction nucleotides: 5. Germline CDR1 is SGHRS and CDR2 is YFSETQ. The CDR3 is CASSGEGIYEQYF. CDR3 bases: TGCGCCAGCAGCGGGGAGGGGATTTACGAGCAGTACTTC. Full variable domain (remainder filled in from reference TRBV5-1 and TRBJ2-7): KAGVTQTPRYLIKTRGQQVTLSCSPISGHRSVSWYQQTPGQGLQFLFEYFSETQRNKGNFPGRFSGRQFSNSRSEMNVSTLELGDSALYLCASSGEGIYEQYFGPGTRLTVT.

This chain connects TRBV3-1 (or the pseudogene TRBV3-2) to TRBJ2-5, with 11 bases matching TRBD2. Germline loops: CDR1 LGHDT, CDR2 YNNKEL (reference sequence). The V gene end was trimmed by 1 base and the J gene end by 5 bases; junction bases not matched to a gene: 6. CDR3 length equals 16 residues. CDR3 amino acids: CASSQVAGGPSETQYF. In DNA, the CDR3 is TGTGCCAGCAGCCAAGTAGCGGGGGGGCCGTCTGAGACCCAGTACTTC.

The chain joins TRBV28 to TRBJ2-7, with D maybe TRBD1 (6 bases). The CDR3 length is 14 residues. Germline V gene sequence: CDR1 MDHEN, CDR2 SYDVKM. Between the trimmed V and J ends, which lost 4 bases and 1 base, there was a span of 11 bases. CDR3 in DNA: TGTGCCAGCAGTTCCGCAGGGGCTTCCTACGAGCAGTACGTC. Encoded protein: CASSSAGASYEQYV.

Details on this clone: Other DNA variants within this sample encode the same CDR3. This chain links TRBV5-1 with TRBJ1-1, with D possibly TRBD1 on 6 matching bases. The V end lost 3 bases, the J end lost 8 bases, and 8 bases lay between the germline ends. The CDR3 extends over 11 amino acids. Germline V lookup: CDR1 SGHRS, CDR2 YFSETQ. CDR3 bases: TGCGCCAGCAGCTACGGGACAGAAGCTTTCTTT. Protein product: CASSYGTEAFF.

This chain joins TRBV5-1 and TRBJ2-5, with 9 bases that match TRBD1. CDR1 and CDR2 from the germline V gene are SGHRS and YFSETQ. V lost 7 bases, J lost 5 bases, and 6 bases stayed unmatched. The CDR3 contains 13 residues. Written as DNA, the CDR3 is TGCGCCAGCCGTTCCGGGACAGGGGAGACCCAGTACTTC. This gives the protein CASRSGTGETQYF.

The DNA of the CDR3 is TGTGCCAGCAGCGTAGACGGGAGACTCACAGATACGCAGTATTTT. Translated, it gives CASSVDGRLTDTQYF. V gene TRBV9 combines with J gene TRBJ2-3, with D perhaps matching TRBD2 (6 bases). This CDR3 has 15 amino acids. The germline V gene has CDR1 SGDLS and CDR2 YYNGEE. V dropped 0 bases and J dropped 2 bases, with 10 bases sitting between them.

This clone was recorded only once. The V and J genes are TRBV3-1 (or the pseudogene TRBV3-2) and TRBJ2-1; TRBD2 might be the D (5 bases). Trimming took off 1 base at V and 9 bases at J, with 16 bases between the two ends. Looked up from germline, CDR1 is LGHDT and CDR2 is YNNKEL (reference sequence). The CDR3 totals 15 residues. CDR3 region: CASSQGGLGTAEQFF. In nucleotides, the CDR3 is TGTGCCAGCAGCCAAGGAGGACTGGGAACGGCTGAGCAGTTCTTC.

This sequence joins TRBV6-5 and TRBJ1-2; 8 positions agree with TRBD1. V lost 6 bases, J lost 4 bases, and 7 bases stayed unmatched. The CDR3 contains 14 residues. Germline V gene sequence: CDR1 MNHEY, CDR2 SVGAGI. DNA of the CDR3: TGTGCCAGCAGGGGACAGGCGAGTATCTATGGCTACACCTTC. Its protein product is CASRGQASIYGYTF.

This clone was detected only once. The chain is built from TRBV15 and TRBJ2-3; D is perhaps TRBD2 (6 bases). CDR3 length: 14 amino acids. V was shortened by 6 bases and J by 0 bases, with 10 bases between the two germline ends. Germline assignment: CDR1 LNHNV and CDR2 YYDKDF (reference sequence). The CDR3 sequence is CATRVGGSTDTQYF. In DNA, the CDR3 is TGTGCCACCAGGGTCGGGGGTAGCACAGATACGCAGTATTTT.

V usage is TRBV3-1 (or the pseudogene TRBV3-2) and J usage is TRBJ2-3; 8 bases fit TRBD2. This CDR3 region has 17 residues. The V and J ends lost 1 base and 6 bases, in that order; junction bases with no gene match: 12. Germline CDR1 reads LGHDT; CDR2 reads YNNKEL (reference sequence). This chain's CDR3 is CASSQAGRVGVGDTQYF. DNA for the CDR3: TGTGCCAGCAGCCAAGCCGGGAGGGTGGGGGTCGGTGATACGCAGTATTTT.

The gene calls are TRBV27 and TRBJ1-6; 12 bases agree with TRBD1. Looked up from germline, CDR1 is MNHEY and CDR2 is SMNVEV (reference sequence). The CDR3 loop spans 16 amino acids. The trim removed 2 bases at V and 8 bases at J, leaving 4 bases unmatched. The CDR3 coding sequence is TGTGCCAGCAGTTTAATGGGACAGGGGGCTTATTCACCCCTCCACTTT. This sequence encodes CASSLMGQGAYSPLHF.

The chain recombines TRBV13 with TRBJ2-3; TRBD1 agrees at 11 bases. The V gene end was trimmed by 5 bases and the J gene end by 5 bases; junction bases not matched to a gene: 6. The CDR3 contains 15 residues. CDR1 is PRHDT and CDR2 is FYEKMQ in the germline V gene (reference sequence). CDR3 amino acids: CASSPGTGGQDTQYF. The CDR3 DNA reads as TGTGCCAGCAGCCCCGGGACAGGGGGACAAGATACGCAGTATTTT.

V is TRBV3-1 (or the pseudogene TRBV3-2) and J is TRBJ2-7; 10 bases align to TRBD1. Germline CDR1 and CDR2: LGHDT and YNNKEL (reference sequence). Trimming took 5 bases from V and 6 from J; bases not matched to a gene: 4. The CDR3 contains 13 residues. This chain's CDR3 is CASSTRDRGEQYF. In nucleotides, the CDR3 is TGTGCCAGCAGCACCCGGGACAGGGGCGAGCAGTACTTC.

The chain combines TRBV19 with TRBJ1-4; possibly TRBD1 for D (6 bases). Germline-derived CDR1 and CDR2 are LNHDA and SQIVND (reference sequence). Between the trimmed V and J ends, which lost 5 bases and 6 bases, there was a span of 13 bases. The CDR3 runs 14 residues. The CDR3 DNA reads TGTGCCAGTAGTCCCGGACAGACGTATGAAAAACTGTTTTTT. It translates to CASSPGQTYEKLFF.